Listed here are 32 T cell receptor beta chains from one sample, sequenced in a study of beta chain features in type 1 diabetes. Reverse transcribing all isolated RNA meant expressed TCRB transcripts were sequenced. TCRdb's copy holds only in-frame clones and misses some; the assay was immunoSEQ multiplex PCR. The profile shows some 250,000 clones, about 26% of them singletons. The source material was central memory CD4+ T cells from blood. The receptors here all came from a young man in good health.

The chain employs TRBV6-1 and TRBJ2-1; TRBD1 is a possible D gene (6 bases). V lost 10 bases to trimming and J lost 2 bases, with 15 bases between them. The CDR3 sequence is 14 residues long. Per germline, CDR1 MNHNS and CDR2 SASEGT. The CDR3 nucleotides are TGTGCCACTGGACAGTCCATAGCCTACAATGAGCAGTTCTTC. Translation: CATGQSIAYNEQFF.

In its sample, this clone was seen a few times. A read error is possible here, since a much larger clone lies one base away. Other nucleotide sequences in the sample specify the same CDR3. The gene calls are TRBV7-6 and TRBJ2-2; weak D call: TRBD2 (6 bases). Germline CDR1 reads SGHVS; CDR2 reads FNYEAQ. V was clipped by 0 bases and J by 0 bases, with 14 bases between them. The CDR3 is 18 amino acids. The CDR3 spells CASSLALPGGTNTGELFF. CDR3 nucleotides: TGTGCCAGCAGCTTAGCGCTCCCTGGCGGGACGAACACCGGGGAGCTGTTTTTT.

The chain uses TRBV9 and TRBJ2-2; TRBD1 aligns across 8 bases. The CDR3 loop spans 16 amino acids. Germline-derived CDR1 and CDR2 are SGDLS and YYNGEE. Losses at the gene ends were 0 bases for V and 7 bases for J; bases not matched to a gene: 8. CDR3 DNA sequence: TGTGCCAGCAGCGTAGCAGGGACAGGTCGTCACGGGGAGCTGTTTTTT. This sequence encodes CASSVAGTGRHGELFF. Filled out from reference TRBV9 and TRBJ2-2, the complete variable domain reads DSGVTQTPKHLITATGQRVTLRCSPRSGDLSVYWYQQSLDQGLQFLIQYYNGEERAKGNILERFSAQQFPDLHSELNLSSLELGDSALYFCASSVAGTGRHGELFFGEGSRLTVL.

V is TRBV30 and J is TRBJ2-5, with D hard to call. Deletions cut 2 bases from V and 5 bases from J, with 9 bases between. In germline, CDR1 is GTSNPN, CDR2 SVGIG (reference sequence). The CDR3 sequence is 12 residues long. The CDR3 reads CAWSPQRETQYF. In DNA form, the CDR3 reads TGTGCCTGGAGTCCCCAAAGGGAGACCCAGTACTTC.

This chain joins TRBV19 and TRBJ2-3, with TRBD1 matching 7 bases. The germline CDR1 and CDR2 sequences are LNHDA and SQIVND (reference sequence). Unmatched junction bases numbered 9, after V lost 6 bases and J lost 0 bases. This CDR3 has 16 residues. The CDR3 protein is CASSRSGTASTDTQYF. CDR3 coding DNA: TGTGCCAGTAGCCGATCCGGGACAGCAAGCACAGATACGCAGTATTTT.

In this sample, this clone turned up many times. CDR3 in amino acids: CSANVGTDTQYF. CDR3 nucleotides: TGCAGCGCTAATGTGGGGACAGATACGCAGTATTTT. The chain joins TRBV29-1 to TRBJ2-3; no definite D call. This CDR3 is built from 12 residues. Germline V lookup: CDR1 SQVTM, CDR2 ANQGSEA. The germline V and J ends were trimmed by 7 bases and 3 bases, with 11 bases remaining between them.

Only a few counts were recorded for this clone. V gene TRBV29-1 combines with J gene TRBJ2-7, with D tentatively TRBD1 or TRBD2 (5 bases each). Germline V gene sequence: CDR1 SQVTM, CDR2 ANQGSEA. Deletions cut 7 bases from V and 1 base from J, with 14 bases between. The CDR3 runs to 13 residues. CDR3 coding DNA: TGCAGCGGGACGACAGCGGATTCCTACGAGCAGTACTTC. It encodes CSGTTADSYEQYF.

The J gene is TRBJ2-1, the V gene TRBV7-9; the match to TRBD2 covers 11 bases. The CDR3 extends over 14 amino acids. V lost 3 bases, J lost 8 bases, and 3 bases stayed unmatched. The germline CDR1 and CDR2 sequences are SEHNR and FQNEAQ (reference sequence). DNA of the CDR3: TGTGCCAGCAGCTTGACTAGCGGGATTGATGAGCAGTTCTTC. Its translation: CASSLTSGIDEQFF.

The rearrangement uses TRBV6-6 and TRBJ2-7; D perhaps matches TRBD1 (5 bases). Trimming removed 3 bases from V and 2 bases from J, with 11 bases in between. Germline CDR1 MNHNY, CDR2 SVGAGI (reference sequence). This CDR3 has 14 residues. The DNA for the CDR3 is TGTGCCAGCAGTTATGGGTCGGACACCTACGAGCAGTACTTC. It encodes CASSYGSDTYEQYF.

This chain uses TRBV30 with TRBJ2-3, with D perhaps matching TRBD1 (5 bases). There are 13 residues in the CDR3. V was shortened by 2 bases and J by 5 bases, with 11 bases between the two germline ends. CDR1 and CDR2 from the germline V gene are GTSNPN and SVGIG (reference sequence). In DNA, the CDR3 is TGTGCCTGGAGTACCAGGGTGAGAGATACGCAGTATTTT. It encodes CAWSTRVRDTQYF.

J is TRBJ2-3 and V is TRBV7-8, with D hard to call. With 3 bases removed from V and 0 bases from J, the gap between germline ends came to 10 bases. The germline CDR1 and CDR2 sequences are SGHVS and FQNEAQ. The CDR3 consists of 15 residues. CDR3 in amino acids: CASSFSEQSTDTQYF. The CDR3 DNA follows: TGTGCCAGCAGCTTTTCAGAGCAGAGCACAGATACGCAGTATTTT.

This sequence joins TRBV5-1 and TRBJ2-5; D possibly uses TRBD1 or TRBD2 (5 bases each). The end of the DNA fits TRBJ2-7 better, so the J call may be wrong. The CDR3 contains 15 residues. The germline V gene encodes CDR1 SGHRS and CDR2 YFSETQ. CDR3 amino acids: CASSSSGAFSDEQYF. CDR3 sequence (DNA): TGCGCCAGCAGCTCGTCCGGGGCTTTTAGCGACGAGCAGTACTTC.

The chain links TRBV7-2 to TRBJ2-7, with TRBD2 identical over 7 bases. Germline V gene sequence: CDR1 SGHTA, CDR2 FQGNSA. The CDR3 loop spans 16 amino acids. V lost 1 base to trimming and J lost 2 bases; unmatched junction nucleotides: 8. The CDR3 DNA sequence: TGTGCCAGCAGCTTAGATCTCAGCGGGGCCCCCTACGAGCAGTACTTC. Its protein product is CASSLDLSGAPYEQYF.

The chain joins TRBV10-3 to TRBJ1-1; 8 nucleotides match TRBD1. The length of the CDR3 is 12 residues. V shed 9 bases, J shed 3 bases, and the junction held 3 bases outside the gene matches. Germline-derived CDR1 and CDR2 are ENHRY and SYGVKD. The CDR3 coding sequence is TGTGCCATGGGACAGGCGGACACTGAAGCTTTCTTT. Translating it yields CAMGQADTEAFF.

The chain couples TRBV5-1 to TRBJ1-5, with D uncertain. The V gene's germline CDR1 is SGHRS and CDR2 YFSETQ. Deletions cut 6 bases from V and 7 bases from J, with 11 bases between. This CDR3 contains 12 residues. CDR3 amino acids: CASKWGGQPQHF. Here the CDR3 DNA reads TGCGCCAGCAAGTGGGGAGGACAGCCCCAGCATTTT.

This clone was detected a few times. The chain has TRBV9 and TRBJ1-3, with a possible D match to TRBD1 (5 bases). V gave up 0 bases and J gave up 0 bases, with 25 bases separating them. CDR1 is SGDLS, CDR2 YYNGEE, per germline. This CDR3 has 21 residues. The CDR3 DNA follows: TGTGCCAGCAGCGTAGCCCTTAGTACCGTAACCGGGGCGATCTCTGGAAACACCATATATTTT. Its translation: CASSVALSTVTGAISGNTIYF.

In its sample, this clone was seen once. At one end the junction does not follow the germline gene, possibly because of a read error. CDR3 sequence (DNA): TGCAACGTTAATTACAATGAGCAGTTCTTC. Amino acid sequence: CNVNYNEQFF. The rearrangement joins TRBV29-1 to TRBJ2-1; D call uncertain. Germline CDR1 is SQVTM and CDR2 is ANQGSEA. The CDR3 runs 10 residues.

The chain is built from TRBV18 and TRBJ2-7; TRBD1 aligns across 7 bases. Germline CDR1 and CDR2: KGHSH and LQKENI. The V and J ends lost 6 bases and 9 bases, in that order; junction bases with no gene match: 8. The CDR3 length is 12 residues. CDR3 DNA sequence: TGTGCCAGCTCGCCGAACAGGGGATCGCAGTACTTC. Translating it yields CASSPNRGSQYF.

The table lists this clone with a count of one. The CDR3 DNA is TGTGCCTGGAGTGTAGTTCAGTTTGAAGCTTTCTTT. Its protein product is CAWSVVQFEAFF. The chain joins TRBV30 to TRBJ1-1, with D hard to call. The germline CDR1 and CDR2 sequences are GTSNPN and SVGIG (reference sequence). V was pared by 0 bases and J by 7 bases, with 9 bases between. The CDR3 consists of 12 residues.

Note on this clone: The same CDR3 also results from other DNA sequences found in this sample. This chain links TRBV29-1 with TRBJ2-3; 7 bases align to TRBD2. From germline, CDR1 is SQVTM and CDR2 ANQGSEA. V trimming: 6 bases; J trimming: 6 bases; junction bases outside the gene matches: 9. CDR3 length equals 13 residues. CDR3 residues: CSVGGGLGDTQYF. The CDR3 DNA reads TGCAGCGTGGGCGGGGGTTTGGGGGATACGCAGTATTTT.

This clone was seen ten or more times. The chain recombines TRBV5-1 with TRBJ1-5; 10 bases match TRBD1. Looked up from germline, CDR1 is SGHRS and CDR2 is YFSETQ. Trimming cost V 4 bases and J 3 bases; bases outside gene matches: 4. The CDR3 is made up of 15 amino acids. The CDR3 is CASSTGTGANQPQHF. The CDR3 coding sequence is TGCGCCAGCAGCACCGGGACAGGGGCCAATCAGCCCCAGCATTTT.

This clone was detected a few times. V gene TRBV30 combines with J gene TRBJ2-2; 10 bases are shared with TRBD2. CDR1 is GTSNPN, CDR2 SVGIG, per germline (reference sequence). This CDR3 comprises 16 residues. Unmatched junction bases numbered 12, after V lost 4 bases and J lost 7 bases. CDR3 sequence reads: CAWTDTSGAMGGELFF. CDR3 DNA sequence: TGTGCCTGGACCGACACTAGCGGGGCGATGGGCGGGGAGCTGTTTTTT.

In this sample, this clone turned up a few times. This sequence joins TRBV11-2 and TRBJ2-4; tentatively, D is TRBD1 (5 bases). The CDR3 loop spans 16 amino acids. The V and J ends lost 0 bases and 0 bases respectively, with 9 bases between them. Germline assignment: CDR1 SGHAT and CDR2 FQNNGV. The CDR3 here is CASSLESGLAKNIQYF. CDR3 nucleotide sequence: TGTGCCAGCAGCTTAGAGTCAGGGCTAGCCAAAAACATTCAGTACTTC.

This clone was seen more than once but under ten times. This sequence joins TRBV5-1 and TRBJ2-5; 8 positions agree with TRBD2. This CDR3 contains 15 residues. The ends lost 0 bases at V and 2 bases at J; junction bases unmatched: 3. Germline V lookup: CDR1 SGHRS, CDR2 YFSETQ. CDR3 protein: CASSLVAGGQETQYF. The CDR3 DNA sequence: TGCGCCAGCAGCTTGGTGGCGGGGGGTCAAGAGACCCAGTACTTC.

This clone occurred a few times. J is TRBJ2-1 and V is TRBV2; D is uncertain. CDR1 SNHLY and CDR2 FYNNEI come from the germline V gene. Trimming removed 8 bases at V and 6 bases at J, with 8 bases between. The CDR3 has 11 residues. The CDR3 region has the DNA TGTGCCAGCGGCCTATTCAATGAGCAGTTCTTC. The encoded protein is CASGLFNEQFF. The whole variable domain, filled in from reference TRBV2 and TRBJ2-1, reads EPEVTQTPSHQVTQMGQEVILRCVPISNHLYFYWYRQILGQKVEFLVSFYNNEISEKSEIFDDQFSVERPDGSNFTLKIRSTKLEDSAMYFCASGLFNEQFFGPGTRLTVL.

V and J are TRBV19 and TRBJ2-7; 9 nucleotides align to TRBD2. The ends lost 5 bases at V and 6 bases at J; junction bases unmatched: 8. This CDR3 comprises 14 residues. The germline V gene has CDR1 LNHDA and CDR2 SQIVND (reference sequence). The CDR3 nucleotides are TGTGCCAGTAGTTTCCCTGGACTAGCGACCGAGCAGTACTTC. Translating gives CASSFPGLATEQYF.

In this sample, this clone turned up a few times. The chain joins TRBV5-6 to TRBJ2-5; TRBD2 agrees at 11 bases. In germline, CDR1 is SGHDT, CDR2 YYEEEE. The CDR3 length is 15 residues. V lost 6 bases and J lost 9; bases outside the gene matches: 13. The CDR3 loop is CASNLELAGENSQYF. CDR3 DNA sequence: TGTGCCAGCAACCTCGAACTAGCGGGGGAGAACTCCCAGTACTTC.

The chain joins TRBV5-1 to TRBJ2-1; the D is unclear. The CDR3 totals 12 residues. Germline V gene data show CDR1 as SGHRS and CDR2 as YFSETQ. Trimming cost V 0 bases and J 9 bases, with 7 bases left between them. CDR3 protein: CASSLERSEQFF. As DNA, the CDR3 is TGCGCCAGCAGCTTGGAAAGGAGTGAGCAGTTCTTC.

V and J are TRBV5-4 and TRBJ2-1, with 7 bases aligning to TRBD1. This CDR3 is 17 amino acids long. Trimming cost V 0 bases and J 10 bases; bases outside gene matches: 16. Germline CDR1 reads SGHNT; CDR2 reads YYREEE (reference sequence). The CDR3 DNA reads as TGTGCCAGCAGCTTGGCCGGGATCGGGACAGCCGTCGGAGAGCAGTTCTTC. Its protein product is CASSLAGIGTAVGEQFF.

This clone was detected a few times. The chain combines TRBV9 with TRBJ2-7, with D uncertain. Germline V gene data show CDR1 as SGDLS and CDR2 as YYNGEE. This CDR3 is 15 amino acids long. The ends were cut back, 0 bases at V and 3 bases at J, with 13 bases in the middle. CDR3 sequence reads: CASSVAAPGNYEQYF. The CDR3 nucleotides read TGTGCCAGCAGCGTAGCGGCGCCAGGTAACTACGAGCAGTACTTC.

This clone was seen a handful of times. The chain employs TRBV19 and TRBJ2-1, with unresolved D. CDR1 is LNHDA, CDR2 SQIVND, per germline (reference sequence). This CDR3 is 15 amino acids long. Trimming cost V 8 bases and J 0 bases, with 14 bases left between them. CDR3 DNA: TGTGCCAGTGGCTCAATCGATAGCTCCTACAATGAGCAGTTCTTC. As protein: CASGSIDSSYNEQFF.

In regard to this clone: This sample also contains other DNA sequences that code for the same CDR3. The J gene is TRBJ2-5, the V gene TRBV4-3; D is ambiguous. Trimming removed 0 bases from V and 4 bases from J, with 6 bases in between. The CDR3 runs to 13 residues. Germline CDR1 LGHNA, CDR2 YSLEER. The CDR3 nucleotides are TGCGCCAGCAGCCAAGATTCGGGAGAGACCCAGTACTTC. Translated: CASSQDSGETQYF.